This TCR beta chain was retrieved from a study of blood T cells in healthy people across ages. Comments on this clonotype: Its cognate antigen is unknown.

General study results and limits: Donors of long life had a larger count of naive CD4+ cells and greater diversity than aged donors.

With a J-beta primer mix and a sample-barcoded 5' primer, a second PCR ran about 7 to 12 cycles. MiXCR, applied by TCRdb to the 5' RACE reads, yields one record per CDR3 protein. The sample records about 1.5 million distinct CDR3 sequences, roughly 40% being singletons. Material: blood. This TCR came from a woman aged 18-29 years in good health.

CDR3 residues: CASSLYREEVEKLFF. The CDR3 DNA follows: TGTGCCAGCAGCTTATACAGGGAAGAAGTGGAAAAACTGTTTTTT. V and J are TRBV7-2 and TRBJ1-4; possible D gene TRBD1, 6 bases. V gave up 2 bases and J gave up 8 bases, with 15 bases separating them. Per the germline V gene, CDR1 is SGHTA and CDR2 is FQGNSA. There are 15 residues in the CDR3.